The text below deals with one T cell receptor (beta chain). The antigen remains undetermined. This entry comes from a study of shared clonotypes between healthy human individuals. Study outcomes and limitations: Only blood was sampled; tissue repertoires likely differ. The study generally estimated greater richness for naive than memory subsets.

This CDR3 spans 12 amino acids. Germline-derived CDR1 and CDR2 are MNHEY and SVGAGI. V was clipped by 2 bases and J by 6 bases, with 5 bases between them. The data were produced by immunoSEQ multiplex PCR, yet TCRdb's version contains in-frame clones alone and is incomplete. Of 650,000 to 700,000 clones listed, less than 95% are singletons. The clonotype comes from a man between 18 and 29 years old in good health. Some clones in this sample may be carry-over from other donors' samples. Sample: memory CD8+ T cells from PBMCs. Subset described: CD45RO+ cells pooled with CCR7-negative TemRA cells. The chain links TRBV6-5 to TRBJ1-5; D is ambiguous. The CDR3 DNA reads TGTGCCAGCAGTTACCCTGGTCAGCCCCAGCATTTT. This encodes CASSYPGQPQHF.